Presented here are 7 T cell receptor beta chains from one specimen sequenced in a study of blood T cell repertoires in COVID-19. The method was immunoSEQ multiplex PCR; TCRdb's version includes in-frame clones alone and lacks a portion of them. Among about 240,000 clones listed, 80% to 90% were seen once. The sequencing sample was made of peripheral blood. The receptors originated from a man aged 60 to 75 with acute or convalescent COVID-19.

This rearrangement joins TRBV7-2 to TRBJ2-2; TRBD2 matches at 8 bases. The CDR3 runs to 14 residues. Germline assignment: CDR1 SGHTA and CDR2 FQGNSA. Trimming took 5 bases from V and 9 from J; bases not matched to a gene: 8. The CDR3 DNA sequence: TGTGCCAGCAGCCTAGGGGAGCGGGGGAGGGAGCTGTTTTTT. Encoded protein: CASSLGERGRELFF.

This clone was counted a single time. The J gene is TRBJ2-5, the V gene TRBV6-5, with a possible D match to TRBD1 (6 bases). The CDR3 covers 14 residues. The V end lost 6 bases, the J end lost 6 bases, and 17 bases lay between the germline ends. The V gene's germline CDR1 is MNHEY and CDR2 SVGAGI. Here the CDR3 DNA reads TGTGCCAGCAGGGGTCAGGGGAAGAGAAAGACCCAGTACTTC. This sequence encodes CASRGQGKRKTQYF.

The chain uses TRBV6-2 or TRBV6-3 and TRBJ2-1; 9 nucleotides line up with TRBD2. J gave up 7 bases and V 4 bases, and 8 bases lay outside the gene matches. The CDR3 length is 15 residues. CDR1 and CDR2 (germline): MNHEY, SVGEGT. The CDR3 DNA reads TGTGCCAGCAGTTTCATTAGCGGGAGCGGTAATGAGCAGTTCTTC. Translated, it gives CASSFISGSGNEQFF.

V gene TRBV24-1 combines with J gene TRBJ2-1; TRBD2 might be the D (6 bases). The germline CDR1 and CDR2 sequences are KGHDR and SFDVKD. V shed 5 bases and J shed 6 bases, with 10 bases lying between them. The CDR3 extends over 13 amino acids. The CDR3 sequence is CATSGRRGNEQFF. CDR3 DNA: TGTGCCACCAGTGGGCGGAGGGGCAATGAGCAGTTCTTC.

This clone was seen a few times. The rearrangement joins TRBV15 to TRBJ2-2; possible D gene TRBD1, 5 bases. Trimming pared 0 bases from V and 2 bases from J, leaving 7 bases between. CDR3 size: 15 residues. Germline loops: CDR1 LNHNV, CDR2 YYDKDF (reference sequence). The CDR3 sequence: CATSRDRANTGELFF. The CDR3 DNA reads as TGTGCCACCAGCAGAGACAGGGCTAACACCGGGGAGCTGTTTTTT.

The chain uses TRBV7-2 and TRBJ1-6, with D maybe TRBD1 (6 bases). This CDR3 spans 15 amino acids. V lost 7 bases and J 7 bases, leaving 17 bases between the germline ends. The germline V gene encodes CDR1 SGHTA and CDR2 FQGNSA. The CDR3: CASTRQRGMNSPLHF. Here the CDR3 DNA reads TGTGCCAGCACCCGACAAAGGGGGATGAATTCACCCCTCCACTTT. Together with reference TRBV7-2 and TRBJ1-6, the CDR3 gives the full variable domain: GAGVSQSPSNKVTEKGKDVELRCDPISGHTALYWYRQSLGQGLEFLIYFQGNSAPDKSGLPSDRFSAERTGGSVSTLTIQRTQQEDSAVYLCASTRQRGMNSPLHFGNGTRLTVT.

The chain joins TRBV28 to TRBJ2-1, with TRBD2 identical over 15 bases. The V gene's germline CDR1 is MDHEN and CDR2 SYDVKM. The junction had 12 bases not matched to a gene; V was cut back by 6 bases and J by 9 bases. The CDR3 consists of 17 residues. CDR3 DNA sequence: TGTGCCAGCAGCCCCTGGACTAGCGGGAGGGCCTGGGGTGAGCAGTTCTTC. Protein product: CASSPWTSGRAWGEQFF.